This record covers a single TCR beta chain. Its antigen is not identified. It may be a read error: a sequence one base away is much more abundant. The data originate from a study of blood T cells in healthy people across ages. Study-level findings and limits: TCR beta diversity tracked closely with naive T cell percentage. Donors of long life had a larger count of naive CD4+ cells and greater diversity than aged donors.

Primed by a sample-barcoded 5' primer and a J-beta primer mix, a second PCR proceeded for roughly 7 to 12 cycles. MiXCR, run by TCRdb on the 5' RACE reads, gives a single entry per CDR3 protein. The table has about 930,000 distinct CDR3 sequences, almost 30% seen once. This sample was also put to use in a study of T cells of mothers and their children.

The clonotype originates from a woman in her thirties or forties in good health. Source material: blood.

The CDR3 spells CSARMGRRRETQYF. The CDR3 DNA reads as TGCAGTGCTAGGATGGGTAGGCGCCGAGAGACCCAGTACTTC. The chain links TRBV20-1 to TRBJ2-5; no firm D call. V was trimmed by 3 bases and J by 4 bases, leaving 15 bases between them. CDR3 length: 14 amino acids. CDR1 and CDR2 from the germline V gene are DFQATT and SNEGSKA (reference sequence).